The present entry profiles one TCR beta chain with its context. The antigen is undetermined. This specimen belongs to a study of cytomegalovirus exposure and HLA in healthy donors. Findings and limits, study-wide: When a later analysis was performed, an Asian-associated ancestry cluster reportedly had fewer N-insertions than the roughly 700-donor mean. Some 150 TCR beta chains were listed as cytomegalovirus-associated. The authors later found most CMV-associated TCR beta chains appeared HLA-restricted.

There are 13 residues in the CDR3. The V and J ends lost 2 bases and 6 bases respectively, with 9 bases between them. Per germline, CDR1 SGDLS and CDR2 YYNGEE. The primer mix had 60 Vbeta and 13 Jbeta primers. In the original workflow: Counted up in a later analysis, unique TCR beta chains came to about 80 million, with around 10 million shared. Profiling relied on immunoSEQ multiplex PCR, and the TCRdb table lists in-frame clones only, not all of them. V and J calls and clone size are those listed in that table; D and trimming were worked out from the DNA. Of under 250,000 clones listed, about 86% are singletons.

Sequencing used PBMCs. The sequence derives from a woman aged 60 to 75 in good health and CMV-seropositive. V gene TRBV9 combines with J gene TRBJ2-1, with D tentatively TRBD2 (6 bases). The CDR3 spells CASSVLGGNEQFF. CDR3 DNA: TGTGCCAGCAGCGTCCTCGGGGGCAATGAGCAGTTCTTC. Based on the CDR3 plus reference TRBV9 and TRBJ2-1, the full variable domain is DSGVTQTPKHLITATGQRVTLRCSPRSGDLSVYWYQQSLDQGLQFLIQYYNGEERAKGNILERFSAQQFPDLHSELNLSSLELGDSALYFCASSVLGGNEQFFGPGTRLTVL.